Presented here are 14 T cell receptor beta chains from one specimen sequenced in a study of blood T cells in healthy people across ages. The second PCR ran roughly 7 to 12 cycles with a sample-barcoded 5' primer and J-beta primers. TCRdb recomputed calls from the 5' RACE reads with MiXCR, one row per CDR3 protein. Here the sample spans 850,000 to 1,300,000 distinct CDR3 sequences, 40% to 55% being singletons. Sequencing input: blood. The receptors here all came from a woman aged 55 to 70 in good health.

In DNA, the CDR3 is TGTGCCAGCAGCCCTAGCGGGATAGAACCCGAGCAGTTCTTC. This sequence encodes CASSPSGIEPEQFF. The chain recombines TRBV7-9 with TRBJ2-1, with 9 bases lining up with TRBD2. The germline CDR1 and CDR2 sequences are SEHNR and FQNEAQ (reference sequence). V lost 5 bases to trimming and J lost 10 bases; unmatched junction nucleotides: 9. The CDR3 length is 14 residues.

This chain connects TRBV12-5 to TRBJ1-2; D is unresolved. Germline CDR1 LGHNT, CDR2 FRNRAP. This CDR3 spans 13 amino acids. V was clipped by 6 bases and J by 0 bases, with 8 bases between them. The CDR3 coding sequence is TGTGCTAGTGGCCCAGAAGCTAACTATGGCTACACCTTC. Translated, it gives CASGPEANYGYTF.

The genes are TRBV5-1 and TRBJ1-4; 8 bases agree with TRBD1. Losses at the gene ends were 6 bases for V and 5 bases for J; bases not matched to a gene: 6. The CDR3 runs 14 residues. The germline gives CDR1 SGHRS, CDR2 YFSETQ. The CDR3 protein is CASKFRTGNEKLFF. Here the CDR3 DNA reads TGCGCCAGCAAGTTCCGGACAGGGAATGAAAAACTGTTTTTT.

As to this clonotype: At one end, the junction sequence differs from germline, possibly due to a read error. J is TRBJ2-5 and V is TRBV15; tentatively, D is TRBD2 (6 bases). Germline loops: CDR1 LNHNV, CDR2 YYDKDF (reference sequence). The CDR3 totals 16 residues. The CDR3 reads CAASRDRPGGTETQYF. The CDR3 DNA reads TGTGCCGCCAGCAGAGATCGACCTGGAGGGACGGAGACCCAGTACTTC.

This clonotype showed up just a few times. This chain uses TRBV2 with TRBJ2-5; a weak D match, TRBD2 (5 bases). CDR1 and CDR2 from the germline V gene are SNHLY and FYNNEI. V was shortened by 6 bases and J by 5 bases, with 19 bases between the two germline ends. This CDR3 has 15 amino acids. The CDR3 DNA reads as TGTGCCAGCAGCGACCATTTACGCAGAGGGGAGACCCAGTACTTC. Residues: CASSDHLRRGETQYF.

V gene TRBV20-1 combines with J gene TRBJ2-5; 11 nucleotides match TRBD2. Trimming cost V 3 bases and J 5 bases; bases outside gene matches: 8. The CDR3 has 15 residues. CDR1 DFQATT and CDR2 SNEGSKA come from the germline V gene (reference sequence). CDR3 in amino acids: CSASGLAGGLETQYF. In DNA form, the CDR3 reads TGCAGTGCTAGTGGGCTAGCGGGAGGCTTGGAGACCCAGTACTTC.

The gene calls are TRBV7-6 and TRBJ2-7; 8 nucleotides agree with TRBD2. The end of the DNA is better explained by TRBJ2-5, so the J call may be wrong. Germline V gene sequence: CDR1 SGHVS, CDR2 FNYEAQ. The CDR3 consists of 16 residues. The CDR3 bases are TGTGCCAGCAGCTTAGTGGCCGGGGGGGGGCGAGAGACCCAGTACTTC. Translation: CASSLVAGGGRETQYF.

This clonotype was seen a few times. The chain couples TRBV7-2 to TRBJ2-3; TRBD1 matches at 7 bases. The length of the CDR3 is 15 residues. V trimming: 5 bases; J trimming: 0 bases; junction bases outside the gene matches: 5. Looked up from germline, CDR1 is SGHTA and CDR2 is FQGNSA. The CDR3 loop is CASSPGGTSTDTQYF. The CDR3 DNA reads as TGTGCCAGCAGCCCAGGGGGTACTAGCACAGATACGCAGTATTTT.

This clonotype showed up just once. This chain links TRBV7-9 with TRBJ2-3; D is undetermined. The CDR3 length is 14 residues. V gave up 4 bases and J gave up 0 bases, with 8 bases separating them. Per germline, CDR1 SEHNR and CDR2 FQNEAQ (reference sequence). The CDR3 DNA is TGTGCCAGCAGCTCGATAATTAGCACAGATACGCAGTATTTT. Translating gives CASSSIISTDTQYF.

This sequence joins TRBV5-1 and TRBJ2-5; TRBD1 agrees at 10 bases. After removal of 3 bases from V and 11 bases from J, the junction contained 13 bases not matched to a gene. The CDR3 contains 15 residues. Germline lookup yields CDR1 SGHRS and CDR2 YFSETQ. CDR3 loop: CASSSVGTGANEQYF. DNA for the CDR3: TGCGCCAGCAGCTCCGTAGGGACAGGGGCGAATGAGCAGTACTTC.

The genes are TRBV5-6 and TRBJ2-6, with 7 bases matching TRBD1. From germline, CDR1 is SGHDT and CDR2 YYEEEE. The CDR3 covers 17 residues. Trimming at V came to 1 base and at J to 0 bases, leaving 4 bases not matched to a gene. CDR3 nucleotide sequence: TGTGCCAGCAGCTTGACAGGGGCAATCTCTGGGGCCAACGTCCTGACTTTC. Protein: CASSLTGAISGANVLTF.

This clonotype was counted many times. The V gene is TRBV29-1, the J gene TRBJ2-7, with TRBD1 matching 7 bases. The CDR3 totals 13 residues. The germline CDR1 and CDR2 sequences are SQVTM and ANQGSEA. V lost 6 bases to trimming and J lost 0 bases; unmatched junction nucleotides: 5. The CDR3, as DNA: TGCAGCGTCGTCCGGGACAGCTCCTACGAGCAGTACTTC. Residues: CSVVRDSSYEQYF.

The J gene is TRBJ2-7, the V gene TRBV28; D is ambiguous. The J call could be wrong; TRBJ2-5 is a better fit for the DNA end. CDR3 size: 14 residues. Per the germline V gene, CDR1 is MDHEN and CDR2 is SYDVKM. This CDR3 reads CASSFGIGSETQYF. As DNA, the CDR3 is TGTGCCAGCAGTTTTGGTATAGGATCGGAGACCCAGTACTTC.

This clonotype was counted a few times. The chain joins TRBV11-2 to TRBJ2-7; D is unresolved. V was shortened by 5 bases and J by 3 bases, with 11 bases between the two germline ends. From germline, CDR1 is SGHAT and CDR2 FQNNGV. The CDR3 has 13 residues. For the CDR3, the DNA is TGTGCCAGCAGCCCCGGAGAAATCTACGAGCAGTACTTC. Its translation is CASSPGEIYEQYF.